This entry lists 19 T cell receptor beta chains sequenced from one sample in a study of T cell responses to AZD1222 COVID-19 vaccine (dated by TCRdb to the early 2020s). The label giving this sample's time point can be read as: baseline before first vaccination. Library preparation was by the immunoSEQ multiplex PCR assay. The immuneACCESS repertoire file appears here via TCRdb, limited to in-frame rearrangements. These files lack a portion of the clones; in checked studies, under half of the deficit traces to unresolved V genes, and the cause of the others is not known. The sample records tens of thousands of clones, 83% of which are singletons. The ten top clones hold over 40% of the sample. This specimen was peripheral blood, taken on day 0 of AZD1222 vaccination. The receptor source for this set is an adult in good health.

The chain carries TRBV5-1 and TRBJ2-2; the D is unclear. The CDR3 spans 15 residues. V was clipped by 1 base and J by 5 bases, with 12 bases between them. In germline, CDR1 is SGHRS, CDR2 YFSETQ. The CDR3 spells CASSLSYSGTGELFF. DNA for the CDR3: TGCGCCAGCAGCTTGAGTTACAGTGGGACCGGGGAGCTGTTTTTT.

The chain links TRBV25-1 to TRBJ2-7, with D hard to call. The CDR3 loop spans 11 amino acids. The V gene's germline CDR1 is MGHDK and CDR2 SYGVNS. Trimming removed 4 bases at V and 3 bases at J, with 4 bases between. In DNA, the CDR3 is TGTGCCAGCAGTGCCTACTACGAGCAGTACTTC. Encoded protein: CASSAYYEQYF.

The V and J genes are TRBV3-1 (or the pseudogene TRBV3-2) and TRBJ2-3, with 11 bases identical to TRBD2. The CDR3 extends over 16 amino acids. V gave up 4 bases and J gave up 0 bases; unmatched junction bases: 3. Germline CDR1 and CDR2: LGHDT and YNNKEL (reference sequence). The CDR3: CASSRRTSGSTDTQYF. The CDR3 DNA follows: TGTGCCAGCAGCCGCCGGACTAGCGGGAGCACAGATACGCAGTATTTT.

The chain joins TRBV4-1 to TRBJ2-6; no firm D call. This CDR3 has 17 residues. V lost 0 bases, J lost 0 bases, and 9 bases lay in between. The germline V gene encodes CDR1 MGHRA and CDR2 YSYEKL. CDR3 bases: TGCGCCAGCAGCCAAGAGGGAAAGGGCTCTGGGGCCAACGTCCTGACTTTC. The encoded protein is CASSQEGKGSGANVLTF.

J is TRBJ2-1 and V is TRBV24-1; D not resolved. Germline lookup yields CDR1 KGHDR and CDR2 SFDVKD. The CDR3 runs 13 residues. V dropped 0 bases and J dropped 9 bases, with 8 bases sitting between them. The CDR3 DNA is TGTGCCACCAGTGATTTGGGGTGGGGTGAGCAGTTCTTC. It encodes CATSDLGWGEQFF.

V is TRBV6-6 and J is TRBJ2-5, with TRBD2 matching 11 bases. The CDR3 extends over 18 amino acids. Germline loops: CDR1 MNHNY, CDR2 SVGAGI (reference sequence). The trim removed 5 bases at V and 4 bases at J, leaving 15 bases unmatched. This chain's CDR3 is CASSPRQFSGGVGETQYF. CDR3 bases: TGTGCCAGCAGTCCCCGACAGTTTAGCGGGGGGGTGGGAGAGACCCAGTACTTC.

CDR3 sequence: CASSYTGATPGELFF. Written as DNA, the CDR3 is TGTGCCAGCAGCTATACAGGGGCCACTCCCGGGGAGCTGTTTTTT. The chain couples TRBV7-2 to TRBJ2-2; 7 nucleotides agree with TRBD1. V shed 4 bases, J shed 6 bases, and the junction held 8 bases outside the gene matches. CDR3 length: 15 residues. Germline CDR1 SGHTA, CDR2 FQGNSA.

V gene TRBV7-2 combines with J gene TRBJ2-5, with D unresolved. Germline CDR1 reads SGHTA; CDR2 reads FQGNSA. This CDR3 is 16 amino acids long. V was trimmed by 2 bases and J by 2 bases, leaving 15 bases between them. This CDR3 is CASSLSGSLGQETQYF. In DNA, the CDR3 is TGTGCCAGCAGCTTATCCGGCTCTCTAGGGCAAGAGACCCAGTACTTC.

CDR3 DNA: TGTGCCACCTCGGGACTAGCGATTACAGATACGCAGTATTTT. Residues: CATSGLAITDTQYF. The rearrangement uses TRBV24-1 and TRBJ2-3; 10 nucleotides agree with TRBD2. Trimming at V came to 9 bases and at J to 3 bases, leaving 5 bases not matched to a gene. Germline CDR1 reads KGHDR; CDR2 reads SFDVKD. This CDR3 region has 14 residues.

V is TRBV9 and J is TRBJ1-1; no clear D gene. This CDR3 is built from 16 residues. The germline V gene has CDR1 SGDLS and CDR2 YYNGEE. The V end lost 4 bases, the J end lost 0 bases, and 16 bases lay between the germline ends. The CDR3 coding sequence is TGTGCCAGCAGCCTCGGACTCGGGCAGCTGAACACTGAAGCTTTCTTT. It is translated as CASSLGLGQLNTEAFF.

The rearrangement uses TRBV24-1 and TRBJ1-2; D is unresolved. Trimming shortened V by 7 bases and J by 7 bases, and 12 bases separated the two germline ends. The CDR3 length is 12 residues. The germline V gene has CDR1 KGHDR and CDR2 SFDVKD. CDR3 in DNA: TGTGCCACCAGGGGAGAGGGAAGTGGCTACACCTTC. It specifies CATRGEGSGYTF.

The CDR3 spells CASSLDFRWGSGDTGELFF. For the CDR3, the DNA is TGTGCCAGCAGCTTAGATTTCCGCTGGGGTAGCGGGGACACCGGGGAGCTGTTTTTT. This rearrangement joins TRBV7-2 to TRBJ2-2; TRBD2 matches at 8 bases. This CDR3 contains 19 residues. With 1 base clipped from V and 3 bases from J, the junction kept 13 bases outside the gene matches. The germline CDR1 and CDR2 sequences are SGHTA and FQGNSA. The full variable domain, in which reference TRBV7-2 and TRBJ2-2 provide the parts outside the CDR3, is GAGVSQSPSNKVTEKGKDVELRCDPISGHTALYWYRQSLGQGLEFLIYFQGNSAPDKSGLPSDRFSAERTGGSVSTLTIQRTQQEDSAVYLCASSLDFRWGSGDTGELFFGEGSRLTVL.

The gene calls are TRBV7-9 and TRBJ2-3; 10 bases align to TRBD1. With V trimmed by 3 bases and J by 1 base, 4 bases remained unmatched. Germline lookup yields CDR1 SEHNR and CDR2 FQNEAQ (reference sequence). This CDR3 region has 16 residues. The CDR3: CASSFGTGARTDTQYF. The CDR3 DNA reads TGTGCCAGCAGCTTTGGGACAGGGGCTCGCACAGATACGCAGTATTTT. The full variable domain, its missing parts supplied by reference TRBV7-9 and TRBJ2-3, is DTGVSQNPRHKITKRGQNVTFRCDPISEHNRLYWYRQTLGQGPEFLTYFQNEAQLEKSRLLSDRFSAERPKGSFSTLEIQRTEQGDSAMYLCASSFGTGARTDTQYFGPGTRLTVL.

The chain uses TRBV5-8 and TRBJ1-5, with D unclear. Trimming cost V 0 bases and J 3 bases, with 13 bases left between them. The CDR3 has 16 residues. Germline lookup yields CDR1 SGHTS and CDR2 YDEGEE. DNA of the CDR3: TGTGCCAGCAGCTTGGCTTCGACACGGAACAATCAGCCCCAGCATTTT. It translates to CASSLASTRNNQPQHF.

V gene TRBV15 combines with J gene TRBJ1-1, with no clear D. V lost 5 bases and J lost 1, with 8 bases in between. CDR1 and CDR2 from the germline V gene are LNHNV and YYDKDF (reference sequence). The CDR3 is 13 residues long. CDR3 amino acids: CATSGDGNTEAFF. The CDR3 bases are TGTGCCACCAGCGGGGATGGGAACACTGAAGCTTTCTTT.

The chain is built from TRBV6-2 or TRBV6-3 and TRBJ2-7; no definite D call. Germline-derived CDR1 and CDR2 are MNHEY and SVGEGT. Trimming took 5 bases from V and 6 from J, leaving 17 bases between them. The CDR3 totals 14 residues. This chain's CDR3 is CASSLRRQGLEQYF. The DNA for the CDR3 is TGTGCCAGCAGTCTCAGGAGACAAGGGCTCGAGCAGTACTTC.

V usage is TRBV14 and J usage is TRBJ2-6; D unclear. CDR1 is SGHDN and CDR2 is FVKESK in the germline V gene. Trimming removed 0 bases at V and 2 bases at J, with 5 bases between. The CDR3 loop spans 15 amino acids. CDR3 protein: CASSQDGTGANVLTF. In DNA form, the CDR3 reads TGTGCCAGCAGCCAAGATGGAACTGGGGCCAACGTCCTGACTTTC.

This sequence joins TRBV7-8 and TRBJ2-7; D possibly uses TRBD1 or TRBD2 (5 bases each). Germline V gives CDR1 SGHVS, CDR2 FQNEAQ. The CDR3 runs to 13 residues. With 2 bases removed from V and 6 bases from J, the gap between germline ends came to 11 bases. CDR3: CASSLSPGLEQYF. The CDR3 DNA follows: TGTGCCAGCAGCTTATCGCCGGGGCTCGAGCAGTACTTC.

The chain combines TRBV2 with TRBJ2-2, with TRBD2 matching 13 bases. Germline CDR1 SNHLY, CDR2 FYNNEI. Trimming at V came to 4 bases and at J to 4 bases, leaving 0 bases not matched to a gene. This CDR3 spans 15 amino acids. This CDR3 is CASSGLAGGTGELFF. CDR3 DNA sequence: TGTGCCAGCAGTGGACTAGCGGGAGGCACCGGGGAGCTGTTTTTT.